The 2 T cell receptor beta chains below come from one sample, sequenced in a study of T cell responses to AZD1222 COVID-19 vaccine (dated by TCRdb to the early 2020s). Library construction relied on the immunoSEQ multiplex PCR assay. TCRdb stores this immuneACCESS table with in-frame sequences only. Part of the clones is absent; in the studies checked, under half of the shortfall reflects unresolved V genes, and no reason is known for the rest. This sample is represented by about 55,000 clones; around 89% of them were singletons. The top ten constitute roughly 2% of the sample. The time point label corresponds to: baseline before first vaccination. Material: peripheral blood, obtained on day 0 of AZD1222 vaccination. These receptor sequences come from an adult in good health.

The chain has TRBV28 and TRBJ1-5, with 10 bases that match TRBD1. Germline V gene data show CDR1 as MDHEN and CDR2 as SYDVKM. The V and J ends lost 2 bases and 6 bases, in that order; junction bases with no gene match: 7. The CDR3 contains 16 residues. The CDR3 loop is CASSLTRQGAGQPQHF. CDR3 DNA sequence: TGTGCCAGCAGTTTAACCCGACAGGGGGCTGGTCAGCCCCAGCATTTT.

The chain combines TRBV6-1 with TRBJ1-6; TRBD1 matches 7 bases. After removal of 3 bases from V and 7 bases from J, the junction contained 6 bases not matched to a gene. This CDR3 region has 15 residues. Per germline, CDR1 MNHNS and CDR2 SASEGT. CDR3 sequence (DNA): TGTGCCAGCAGTGACCACGGGACAGAGAATTCACCCCTCCACTTT. Amino acid sequence: CASSDHGTENSPLHF.